The sequence of this TCR beta chain was determined in a study of blood T cell repertoires in COVID-19. Study-wide context: T cells, B-cell-depleted T cells, or PBMCs provided the cDNA or gDNA that served as material.

Cohort placement rested on clinical history that participants reported themselves. In Cohort 3, a recovered donor had either two negative PCRs, clearance, or symptom resolution. Germline lookup yields CDR1 MNHEY and CDR2 SVGAGI. V shed 2 bases and J 4 bases; nucleotides not matched to a gene: 7. The CDR3 spans 16 residues. Assay used: immunoSEQ multiplex PCR; TCRdb lists only in-frame clones, some missing. This sample has around 300,000 clones, with roughly 88% found just once. There are a few counts of this clone. The chain recombines TRBV6-5 with TRBJ1-3; 8 bases are shared with TRBD1. Sequencing was performed on PBMCs or T cells enriched from blood (not recorded which). This clonotype was obtained from a young man who had recovered from COVID-19. CDR3 bases: TGTGCCAGCAGTTACAGTCCCGGGACAGGCGGAAACACCATATATTTT. Its translation is CASSYSPGTGGNTIYF.